Sequencing of this T cell receptor beta chain was carried out in a study of beta chain features in type 1 diabetes. Across the study: Healthy donors and patients showed comparable age, gender and cell yields. Points from the study as a whole: In the patient group, naive, central memory and Treg TCRB repertoires seemed more alike than in the healthy donor group. When Type 1 diabetes patients were examined, their TCRB CDR3s proved moderately but significantly shorter in all four CD4+ subsets.

This CDR3 is built from 12 residues. Germline CDR1 and CDR2: GTSNPN and SVGIG (reference sequence). Between the trimmed V and J ends, which lost 5 bases and 9 bases, there was a span of 15 bases. This clone was found a few times. What it binds is not known. cDNA synthesis used the whole RNA isolate, giving expressed TCRB sequences. Using immunoSEQ multiplex PCR, the repertoire was profiled, and TCRdb retains in-frame clones only, with some absent. Of approximately 170,000 clones in the sample, approximately 8.4% were seen once. This chain joins TRBV30 and TRBJ2-3; no firm D call. The source of this sequence is a man between 18 and 35 years old with type 1 diabetes. Specimen: central memory CD4+ T cells from blood. The CDR3 DNA follows: TGTGCCTGGGTGGGCCCCGTAGAGACGCAGTATTTT. Protein sequence: CAWVGPVETQYF.